This T cell receptor beta chain was found in a study of cytomegalovirus exposure and HLA in healthy donors. Broader study findings: Within an earlier analysis, most TCR beta V segments proved productive either about 87% or about 30% of the time. In a later analysis, parvovirus B19, influenza, CMV and Epstein-Barr virus appeared linked to several top co-occurrence clusters. Clonal expansion, a later analysis showed, was greater in HLA-associated TCR beta chains than in equally common others.

Germline V gene sequence: CDR1 SGHRS, CDR2 YFSETQ. The CDR3 runs to 15 residues. V lost 1 base, J lost 4 bases, and 14 bases lay in between. About this clone itself: The antigen remains undetermined.

PCR involved 60 Vbeta and 13 Jbeta primers. Profiling relied on immunoSEQ multiplex PCR, and the TCRdb table lists in-frame clones only, not all of them. Of around 76,000 clones listed, 55% to 80% are singletons. Healthy bone marrow donors made up the cohort. Input material: PBMCs. V usage is TRBV5-1 and J usage is TRBJ1-1; D perhaps matches TRBD1 (6 bases). The clonotype was recovered from a man aged 35-49 years in good health and CMV-seropositive. The CDR3 DNA reads as TGCGCCAGCAGCTTGAGAACAGGGCCCGGCACTGAAGCTTTCTTT. The encoded protein is CASSLRTGPGTEAFF.